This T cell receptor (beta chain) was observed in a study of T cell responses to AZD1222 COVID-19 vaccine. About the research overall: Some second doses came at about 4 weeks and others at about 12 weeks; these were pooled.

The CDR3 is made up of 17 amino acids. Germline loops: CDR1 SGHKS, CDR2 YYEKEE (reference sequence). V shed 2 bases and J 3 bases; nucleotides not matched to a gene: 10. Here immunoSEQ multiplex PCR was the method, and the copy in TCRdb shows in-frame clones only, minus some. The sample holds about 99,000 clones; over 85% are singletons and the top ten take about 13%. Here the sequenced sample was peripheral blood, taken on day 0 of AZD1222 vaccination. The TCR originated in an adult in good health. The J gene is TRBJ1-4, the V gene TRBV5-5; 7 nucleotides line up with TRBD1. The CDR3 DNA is TGTGCCAGCAGCTTTAGTGCACAGGGGACGGCTAATGAAAAACTGTTTTTT. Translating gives CASSFSAQGTANEKLFF.